These 31 T cell receptor beta chains were all obtained from the same sample, sequenced in a study of cytomegalovirus exposure and HLA in healthy donors. PCR was performed using 60 Vbeta and 13 Jbeta primers. Sequencing used immunoSEQ multiplex PCR; TCRdb keeps in-frame clones, though not all of them. Of more than 55,000 clones in the sample, about 74% are singletons; the top ten hold roughly 11%. Sequencing was carried out using PBMCs. The receptor source for this set is a woman aged 55-70 years in good health and CMV-seropositive.

This chain joins TRBV21-1 and TRBJ2-7; the table's D call, TRBD1, has no DNA check behind it. TRBV21-1 counts as a pseudogene. The length of the CDR3 is 16 residues. The CDR3 DNA reads TGTGCCAGCAGCAAAGACGGACCAGGGCAATCCTACGAGCAGTACTTC. As protein: CASSKDGPGQSYEQYF.

This clone is a singleton in its sample. The chain recombines TRBV10-1 with TRBJ2-3; a weak D match, TRBD2 (6 bases). Germline V CDR1 and CDR2: WNHNN, SYGVQD (reference sequence). There are 13 residues in the CDR3. The ends were cut back, 10 bases at V and 2 bases at J, with 13 bases in the middle. CDR3 nucleotide sequence: TGCGCCACGGGGGACTCCTTCACAGATACGCAGTATTTT. This sequence encodes CATGDSFTDTQYF.

Here the CDR3 reads CASSTGNSGNTIYF. In nucleotides, the CDR3 is TGTGCCAGTAGTACGGGTAACTCTGGAAACACCATATATTTT. The chain employs TRBV19 and TRBJ1-3, with D unresolved. From germline, CDR1 is LNHDA and CDR2 SQIVND (reference sequence). The CDR3 is 14 residues long. V lost 4 bases and J 0 bases, leaving 7 bases between the germline ends. Full variable domain (missing parts from reference TRBV19 and TRBJ1-3): DGGITQSPKYLFRKEGQNVTLSCEQNLNHDAMYWYRQDPGQGLRLIYYSQIVNDFQKGDIAEGYSVSREKKESFPLTVTSAQKNPTAFYLCASSTGNSGNTIYFGEGSWLTVV.

The chain couples TRBV4-1 to TRBJ2-5; no reliable D call. Germline V lookup: CDR1 MGHRA, CDR2 YSYEKL. V was pared by 1 base and J by 4 bases, with 10 bases between. The CDR3 runs 14 residues. This chain's CDR3 is CASSQALSVETQYF. Written as DNA, the CDR3 is TGCGCCAGCAGCCAAGCCCTGTCCGTAGAGACCCAGTACTTC.

Comments on this clone: Other DNA sequences from this sample encode an identical CDR3 as well. The V call is TRBV18, the J call TRBJ1-2; 9 bases are a match to TRBD1. The CDR3 totals 13 residues. Trimming at V came to 5 bases and at J to 4 bases, leaving 2 bases not matched to a gene. From germline, CDR1 is KGHSH and CDR2 LQKENI. The CDR3 coding sequence is TGTGCCAGCTCATCGGGACAGGGCTATGGCTACACCTTC. Residues: CASSSGQGYGYTF.

The genes are TRBV7-9 and TRBJ2-7; 9 nucleotides agree with TRBD1. CDR3 length: 15 residues. V lost 5 bases to trimming and J lost 4 bases; unmatched junction nucleotides: 9. Germline CDR1 reads SEHNR; CDR2 reads FQNEAQ (reference sequence). In nucleotides, the CDR3 is TGTGCCAGCAGCCAATACGGGACAGGGAGGTACGAGCAGTACTTC. This codes for CASSQYGTGRYEQYF.

The chain employs TRBV7-9 and TRBJ2-5; the D gene is possibly TRBD2 (6 bases). Per the germline V gene, CDR1 is SEHNR and CDR2 is FQNEAQ (reference sequence). The CDR3 spans 15 residues. V lost 1 base and J lost 1, with 10 bases in between. DNA of the CDR3: TGTGCCAGCAGCTTAGGGGGACTTTTCCAAGAGACCCAGTACTTC. Translated, it gives CASSLGGLFQETQYF.

J is TRBJ1-5 and V is TRBV7-8; maybe TRBD1 (6 bases). The germline CDR1 and CDR2 sequences are SGHVS and FQNEAQ. This CDR3 contains 16 residues. Trimming stripped 4 bases from V and 0 bases from J, with 13 bases between. The chain's CDR3 is CASSSLQGYSNQPQHF. The CDR3 DNA sequence: TGTGCCAGCAGCTCCCTACAGGGTTATAGCAATCAGCCCCAGCATTTT.

The V and J genes are TRBV5-4 and TRBJ2-7; 10 nucleotides line up with TRBD2. The J segment lost 1 base and the V segment lost 1 base, leaving 2 bases of the junction unmatched. This CDR3 has 15 residues. The germline V gene encodes CDR1 SGHNT and CDR2 YYREEE (reference sequence). This CDR3 reads CASSLLAGESYEQYF. CDR3 in DNA: TGTGCCAGCAGCTTGCTAGCGGGGGAGTCCTACGAGCAGTACTTC.

This chain joins TRBV10-3 and TRBJ2-5; 8 nucleotides match TRBD2. CDR1 is ENHRY and CDR2 is SYGVKD in the germline V gene. This CDR3 spans 13 amino acids. Trimming removed 6 bases from V and 1 base from J; junction bases left unmatched: 1. The CDR3 nucleotides are TGTGCCATCAGCAGCGGGAGCCAAGAGACCCAGTACTTC. This sequence encodes CAISSGSQETQYF.

The rearrangement joins TRBV9 to TRBJ2-5, with 7 bases fitting TRBD1. The CDR3 contains 15 residues. The ends lost 4 bases at V and 4 bases at J; junction bases unmatched: 10. Germline V gene sequence: CDR1 SGDLS, CDR2 YYNGEE. The CDR3 sequence is CASSQAGTERETQYF. The DNA for the CDR3 is TGTGCCAGCAGCCAGGCCGGGACAGAACGAGAGACCCAGTACTTC.

The rearrangement joins TRBV7-8 to TRBJ1-1, with 11 bases aligning to TRBD1. This CDR3 has 17 residues. Per the germline V gene, CDR1 is SGHVS and CDR2 is FQNEAQ. Losses at the gene ends were 5 bases for V and 1 base for J; bases not matched to a gene: 9. The CDR3 loop reads CASSNRDRGLSNTEAFF. CDR3 sequence (DNA): TGTGCCAGCAGCAACCGGGACAGGGGGTTGTCGAACACTGAAGCTTTCTTT.

This clone was counted between two and nine times. The J gene is TRBJ2-2, the V gene TRBV27; D perhaps matches TRBD1 (6 bases). From germline, CDR1 is MNHEY and CDR2 SMNVEV (reference sequence). V was trimmed by 2 bases and J by 7 bases, leaving 11 bases between them. This CDR3 has 14 residues. The CDR3 here is CASSLGGAGGELFF. The DNA for the CDR3 is TGTGCCAGCAGTTTAGGGGGCGCGGGCGGGGAGCTGTTTTTT.

The gene calls are TRBV28 and TRBJ1-1; D may be TRBD1 (5 bases). Germline values: CDR1 MDHEN, CDR2 SYDVKM. CDR3 size: 14 residues. Trimming cost V 3 bases and J 1 base, with 9 bases left between them. Written as DNA, the CDR3 is TGTGCCAGCAGTTTGAGACAGCCGAACACTGAAGCTTTCTTT. Protein sequence: CASSLRQPNTEAFF.

The V gene is TRBV6-1, the J gene TRBJ2-7, with TRBD1 matching 7 bases. The V gene's germline CDR1 is MNHNS and CDR2 SASEGT. The CDR3 is made up of 14 amino acids. V was pared by 3 bases and J by 0 bases, with 2 bases of the junction left unmatched. The DNA of the CDR3 is TGTGCCAGCAGTGAGACAGGGAGCTCCTACGAGCAGTACTTC. Amino acids: CASSETGSSYEQYF.

The chain links TRBV6-1 to TRBJ1-1, with 7 bases matching TRBD1. The CDR3 spans 15 residues. Germline loops: CDR1 MNHNS, CDR2 SASEGT. V lost 4 bases and J lost 1; bases outside the gene matches: 6. The CDR3: CASSARDSPNTEAFF. The CDR3 DNA is TGTGCCAGCAGTGCCCGGGACAGCCCGAACACTGAAGCTTTCTTT.

Only a few counts were recorded for this clone. This rearrangement joins TRBV19 to TRBJ2-1, with 7 bases that match TRBD2. With V trimmed by 6 bases and J by 10 bases, 6 bases remained unmatched. Germline loops: CDR1 LNHDA, CDR2 SQIVND (reference sequence). The CDR3 is 12 residues long. CDR3 in amino acids: CASRLHGGEQFF. CDR3 in DNA: TGTGCCAGTAGACTGCACGGGGGGGAGCAGTTCTTC.

The rearrangement uses TRBV29-1 and TRBJ1-5; no clear D gene. Germline V gene lookup returns CDR1 SQVTM and CDR2 ANQGSEA. Trimming took 6 bases from V and 2 from J, leaving 14 bases between them. CDR3 size: 14 residues. The CDR3 is CSVKAGPGNQPQHF. The CDR3 bases are TGCAGCGTCAAAGCGGGCCCGGGCAATCAGCCCCAGCATTTT.

This clone was counted a few times. The rearrangement joins TRBV9 to TRBJ2-7; possible D gene TRBD1, 6 bases. V gave up 4 bases and J gave up 7 bases, with 12 bases separating them. The CDR3 sequence is 12 residues long. CDR1 SGDLS and CDR2 YYNGEE come from the germline V gene. CDR3 sequence: CASSLTGQEQYF. CDR3 bases: TGTGCCAGCAGCTTGACAGGTCAAGAGCAGTACTTC. The variable domain in full, completed from reference TRBV9 and TRBJ2-7, reads DSGVTQTPKHLITATGQRVTLRCSPRSGDLSVYWYQQSLDQGLQFLIQYYNGEERAKGNILERFSAQQFPDLHSELNLSSLELGDSALYFCASSLTGQEQYFGPGTRLTVT.

This chain joins TRBV2 and TRBJ2-5; D possibly corresponds to TRBD2 (6 bases). Germline V lookup: CDR1 SNHLY, CDR2 FYNNEI. Trimming stripped 3 bases from V and 5 bases from J, with 13 bases between. The CDR3 extends over 14 amino acids. The DNA of the CDR3 is TGTGCCAGCAGTGATAAGGCTAGCGTGGAGACCCAGTACTTC. It yields the protein CASSDKASVETQYF.

The rearrangement uses TRBV14 and TRBJ1-1; perhaps TRBD1 as D (6 bases). Between the trimmed V and J ends, which lost 1 base and 4 bases, there was a span of 10 bases. Germline V gene lookup returns CDR1 SGHDN and CDR2 FVKESK. The CDR3 totals 14 residues. The CDR3 bases are TGTGCCAGCAGCCAAGTGTTCAGGGGCACTGAAGCTTTCTTT. Translating gives CASSQVFRGTEAFF.

This clone was picked up a small number of times. The rearrangement uses TRBV6-1 and TRBJ1-1; D is unclear. Germline V CDR1 and CDR2: MNHNS, SASEGT. Deletions cut 3 bases from V and 3 bases from J, with 14 bases between. The CDR3 runs 15 residues. Here the CDR3 DNA reads TGTGCCAGCAGTGATTTAATAGCATCCGACACTGAAGCTTTCTTT. Translated: CASSDLIASDTEAFF.

This clone was seen more than once but under ten times. The CDR3: CASSQEPTAVYGYTF. CDR3 nucleotides: TGCGCCAGCAGCCAAGAGCCTACGGCGGTCTATGGCTACACCTTC. V and J are TRBV4-1 and TRBJ1-2; D gene ambiguous. V dropped 0 bases and J dropped 4 bases, with 12 bases sitting between them. Germline loops: CDR1 MGHRA, CDR2 YSYEKL. The CDR3 has 15 amino acids.

This clone was found a few times. The V and J genes are TRBV7-6 and TRBJ2-7; 7 positions match TRBD1. J was trimmed by 3 bases and V by 5 bases; bases with no gene match: 7. Germline CDR1 SGHVS, CDR2 FNYEAQ. The CDR3 extends over 14 amino acids. The CDR3 region is CASSPRTGLYEQYF. The DNA of the CDR3 is TGTGCCAGCAGCCCTAGGACAGGCCTCTACGAGCAGTACTTC.

The rearrangement uses TRBV6-1 and TRBJ1-6, with 9 bases identical to TRBD1. V lost 8 bases to trimming and J lost 14 bases; unmatched junction nucleotides: 13. Germline CDR1 MNHNS, CDR2 SASEGT. This CDR3 has 14 amino acids. This chain's CDR3 is CASPGQGIHITLHF. The CDR3 region has the DNA TGTGCCAGCCCCGGACAGGGGATTCATATCACCCTCCACTTT.

The chain is built from TRBV2 and TRBJ2-1; 13 bases map to TRBD2. Trimming at V came to 6 bases and at J to 7 bases, leaving 6 bases not matched to a gene. The CDR3 extends over 15 amino acids. Germline V gene lookup returns CDR1 SNHLY and CDR2 FYNNEI. For the CDR3, the DNA is TGTGCCAGCAGACTAGCGGGAGGGCCTGGGAATGAGCAGTTCTTC. This gives the protein CASRLAGGPGNEQFF.

This clone came up a few times. The gene calls are TRBV5-1 and TRBJ1-2; weak D call: TRBD1 (5 bases). V lost 5 bases and J 0 bases, leaving 5 bases between the germline ends. The germline gives CDR1 SGHRS, CDR2 YFSETQ. The CDR3 extends over 12 amino acids. CDR3 sequence reads: CASRGANYGYTF. CDR3 nucleotide sequence: TGCGCCAGCAGAGGGGCTAACTATGGCTACACCTTC.

This chain links TRBV9 with TRBJ2-3; TRBD2 agrees at 9 bases. Germline V CDR1 and CDR2: SGDLS, YYNGEE. The CDR3 length is 15 residues. The V and J ends lost 3 bases and 5 bases, in that order; junction bases with no gene match: 7. CDR3 sequence: CASSGSGRSIDTQYF. CDR3 nucleotides: TGTGCCAGCAGCGGTAGCGGGAGATCTATAGATACGCAGTATTTT.

This clone was found once. The rearrangement uses TRBV7-2 and TRBJ1-1, with no clear D. V gave up 1 base and J gave up 2 bases, with 11 bases separating them. CDR1 and CDR2 (germline): SGHTA, FQGNSA. The CDR3 consists of 15 residues. The CDR3, as DNA: TGTGCCAGCAGCTTAGGGGAGGGTTTTAACACTGAAGCTTTCTTT. It translates to CASSLGEGFNTEAFF.

J is TRBJ2-1 and V is TRBV30, with 10 bases that match TRBD2. After removal of 7 bases from V and 4 bases from J, the junction contained 7 bases not matched to a gene. In germline, CDR1 is GTSNPN, CDR2 SVGIG (reference sequence). This CDR3 has 14 amino acids. The CDR3: CASHTSGKYNEQFF. DNA of the CDR3: TGTGCCTCCCACACTAGCGGGAAGTACAATGAGCAGTTCTTC.

CDR3 protein: CASSPDSGEPPDTQYF. The CDR3 coding sequence is TGTGCCAGCAGCCCTGATAGCGGGGAACCTCCAGATACGCAGTATTTT. J is TRBJ2-3 and V is TRBV7-2; 8 positions match TRBD2. Germline lookup yields CDR1 SGHTA and CDR2 FQGNSA. CDR3 length: 16 amino acids. V was pared by 5 bases and J by 4 bases, with 11 bases of the junction left unmatched. Supplemented by reference TRBV7-2 and TRBJ2-3, the full variable domain reads GAGVSQSPSNKVTEKGKDVELRCDPISGHTALYWYRQSLGQGLEFLIYFQGNSAPDKSGLPSDRFSAERTGGSVSTLTIQRTQQEDSAVYLCASSPDSGEPPDTQYFGPGTRLTVL.